Shown below are 23 T cell receptor beta chains from a single sample sequenced in a study of PD-1 blockade in classical Hodgkin lymphoma. The repertoire was sequenced with immunoSEQ multiplex PCR; TCRdb's copy has only in-frame clones and lacks some. The sample lists approximately 34,000 clones; approximately 82% were seen once. Every patient had relapsed following autologous stem cell transplantation, and cohorts differed in brentuximab vedotin exposure. Sequences were derived from peripheral blood mononuclear cells (PBMCs), sampled before the second cycle of nivolumab. The receptor source for this set is a human donor with classical Hodgkin lymphoma.

The chain combines TRBV5-6 with TRBJ2-5; D may be TRBD1 or TRBD2 (5 bases each). CDR3 length: 13 amino acids. Looked up from germline, CDR1 is SGHDT and CDR2 is YYEEEE. V was clipped by 2 bases and J by 5 bases, with 10 bases between them. CDR3 sequence (DNA): TGTGCCAGCAGCTTATCCGGGGCCGAGACCCAGTACTTC. It yields the protein CASSLSGAETQYF.

This clone was picked up a small number of times. The chain carries TRBV9 and TRBJ1-3; D not resolved. Germline V CDR1 and CDR2: SGDLS, YYNGEE. CDR3 length equals 15 residues. Trimming stripped 5 bases from V and 0 bases from J, with 12 bases between. DNA of the CDR3: TGTGCCAGCAGTCCTCTTTCAGGCTCTGGAAACACCATATATTTT. Translation gives CASSPLSGSGNTIYF.

By its share, this clone is medium-sized. This chain uses TRBV14 with TRBJ2-5; 14 positions match TRBD2. CDR1 and CDR2 (germline): SGHDN, FVKESK. This CDR3 has 16 amino acids. Unmatched junction bases numbered 4, after V lost 2 bases and J lost 5 bases. The CDR3 DNA follows: TGTGCCAGCAGCCAAACGACTAGCGGGGGGGCTGAGACCCAGTACTTC. Its protein is CASSQTTSGGAETQYF.

The chain combines TRBV19 with TRBJ2-1; 11 bases agree with TRBD2. The ends lost 5 bases at V and 3 bases at J; junction bases unmatched: 6. The germline V gene has CDR1 LNHDA and CDR2 SQIVND (reference sequence). This CDR3 spans 16 amino acids. CDR3 sequence reads: CASSGLAGGDYNEQFF. The CDR3 bases are TGTGCCAGTAGTGGCCTAGCGGGGGGTGACTACAATGAGCAGTTCTTC.

This clone was recorded a few times. This chain uses TRBV18 with TRBJ1-3, with D hard to call. The V gene lost 3 bases and the J gene lost 0 bases, with 9 bases spanning the gap. The CDR3 totals 15 residues. Germline-derived CDR1 and CDR2 are KGHSH and LQKENI. The CDR3 nucleotides read TGTGCCAGCTCACCGGAGGCAGCCTCTGGAAACACCATATATTTT. It translates to CASSPEAASGNTIYF.

The chain has TRBV29-1 and TRBJ2-7, with 8 nucleotides matching TRBD1. V was clipped by 3 bases and J by 4 bases; unmatched bases: 8. CDR1 and CDR2 (germline): SQVTM, ANQGSEA. CDR3 length equals 14 residues. CDR3 residues: CSVEVRDRNYEQYF. The CDR3 coding sequence is TGCAGCGTTGAGGTCCGGGACAGGAATTACGAGCAGTACTTC.

This chain uses TRBV5-1 with TRBJ2-2; TRBD1 matches at 8 bases. Germline values: CDR1 SGHRS, CDR2 YFSETQ. J lost 4 bases, V lost 0 bases, and 2 bases had no gene match. CDR3 size: 15 residues. CDR3 residues: CASSLADRGTGELFF. Written as DNA, the CDR3 is TGCGCCAGCAGCTTGGCCGACAGGGGCACCGGGGAGCTGTTTTTT. The whole variable domain, filled in from reference TRBV5-1 and TRBJ2-2, reads KAGVTQTPRYLIKTRGQQVTLSCSPISGHRSVSWYQQTPGQGLQFLFEYFSETQRNKGNFPGRFSGRQFSNSRSEMNVSTLELGDSALYLCASSLADRGTGELFFGEGSRLTVL.

The chain is built from TRBV7-8 and TRBJ1-1, with TRBD1 matching over 10 bases. Germline V gene data show CDR1 as SGHVS and CDR2 as FQNEAQ. The J segment lost 4 bases and the V segment lost 5 bases, leaving 7 bases of the junction unmatched. The CDR3 sequence is 15 residues long. The DNA of the CDR3 is TGTGCCAGCAGCGGGGGGACAGGGGAGGGCACTGAAGCTTTCTTT. It is translated as CASSGGTGEGTEAFF.

This sequence joins TRBV2 and TRBJ2-7; 8 nucleotides agree with TRBD1. Losses at the gene ends were 5 bases for V and 4 bases for J; bases not matched to a gene: 10. CDR1 SNHLY and CDR2 FYNNEI come from the germline V gene. The CDR3 length is 15 residues. The CDR3 loop is CASSKQGVYSYEQYF. The CDR3 DNA reads as TGTGCCAGCAGTAAACAGGGGGTATACTCGTACGAGCAGTACTTC. Based on the CDR3 plus reference TRBV2 and TRBJ2-7, the full variable domain is EPEVTQTPSHQVTQMGQEVILRCVPISNHLYFYWYRQILGQKVEFLVSFYNNEISEKSEIFDDQFSVERPDGSNFTLKIRSTKLEDSAMYFCASSKQGVYSYEQYFGPGTRLTVT.

The chain recombines TRBV6-5 with TRBJ2-7; D uncertain. Trimming took off 0 bases at V and 5 bases at J, with 8 bases between the two ends. Germline CDR1 and CDR2: MNHEY and SVGAGI. CDR3 length equals 13 residues. The CDR3 bases are TGTGCCAGCAGTTACTCGTGGGTAGACGAGCAGTACTTC. Translating gives CASSYSWVDEQYF.

This CDR3 is CASSLESALNTDTQYF. CDR3 sequence (DNA): TGTGCCAGCAGCTTAGAGAGCGCACTTAACACAGATACGCAGTATTTT. The genes are TRBV7-2 and TRBJ2-3; D call uncertain. CDR1 is SGHTA and CDR2 is FQGNSA in the germline V gene. This CDR3 spans 16 amino acids. Trimming stripped 1 base from V and 2 bases from J, with 13 bases between. The entire variable domain, with the rest obtained from reference TRBV7-2 and TRBJ2-3, is as follows: GAGVSQSPSNKVTEKGKDVELRCDPISGHTALYWYRQSLGQGLEFLIYFQGNSAPDKSGLPSDRFSAERTGGSVSTLTIQRTQQEDSAVYLCASSLESALNTDTQYFGPGTRLTVL.

The rearrangement joins TRBV2 to TRBJ2-7; D is unresolved. CDR1 and CDR2 from the germline V gene are SNHLY and FYNNEI. V dropped 6 bases and J dropped 3 bases, with 9 bases sitting between them. This CDR3 has 12 residues. The CDR3 protein is CASSQGFYEQYF. The CDR3 DNA is TGTGCCAGCAGCCAAGGGTTCTACGAGCAGTACTTC.

The chain employs TRBV11-2 and TRBJ2-3; no clear D gene. Trimming took 1 base from V and 5 from J, leaving 7 bases between them. Germline values: CDR1 SGHAT, CDR2 FQNNGV. The CDR3 length is 13 residues. The chain's CDR3 is CASSLALGDTQYF. CDR3 bases: TGTGCCAGCAGCTTAGCGCTCGGAGATACGCAGTATTTT.

The chain employs TRBV5-1 and TRBJ2-5; D gene unclear. Germline V CDR1 and CDR2: SGHRS, YFSETQ. The V end lost 1 base, the J end lost 0 bases, and 10 bases lay between the germline ends. CDR3 length equals 15 residues. CDR3 in DNA: TGCGCCAGCAGCTTGTCACTACCGAACCAAGAGACCCAGTACTTC. Its translation is CASSLSLPNQETQYF.

This sequence joins TRBV11-1 and TRBJ2-5; D perhaps matches TRBD1 (5 bases). The V and J ends lost 2 bases and 5 bases respectively, with 9 bases between them. Germline V CDR1 and CDR2: SGHAT, FQDESV (reference sequence). This CDR3 contains 13 residues. Here the CDR3 reads CASSLWQGETQYF. CDR3 DNA sequence: TGTGCCAGCAGCTTATGGCAGGGCGAGACCCAGTACTTC.

This clone was picked up one time. This sequence joins TRBV7-3 and TRBJ2-1; 10 nucleotides line up with TRBD2. This CDR3 region has 16 residues. CDR1 is SGHTA, CDR2 FQGTGA, per germline. V was clipped by 4 bases and J by 3 bases; unmatched bases: 6. CDR3 region: CASSSQGLASYNEQFF. The CDR3 DNA sequence: TGTGCCAGCAGCTCCCAGGGACTAGCGAGCTACAATGAGCAGTTCTTC. Variable domain in full (rest from reference TRBV7-3 and TRBJ2-1): GAGVSQTPSNKVTEKGKYVELRCDPISGHTALYWYRQSLGQGPEFLIYFQGTGAADDSGLPNDRFFAVRPEGSVSTLKIQRTERGDSAVYLCASSSQGLASYNEQFFGPGTRLTVL.

This chain connects TRBV7-3 to TRBJ1-2; D remains ambiguous. Per the germline V gene, CDR1 is SGHTA and CDR2 is FQGTGA. The CDR3 sequence is 14 residues long. V lost 0 bases, J lost 8 bases, and 13 bases lay in between. Here the CDR3 reads CASSLTGSDEGYTF. CDR3 bases: TGTGCCAGCAGCTTAACGGGGAGCGATGAAGGCTACACCTTC.

The gene calls are TRBV6-1 and TRBJ2-3, with a tentative D call TRBD1 (6 bases). Trimming took off 3 bases at V and 7 bases at J, with 14 bases between the two ends. Per the germline V gene, CDR1 is MNHNS and CDR2 is SASEGT. This CDR3 is built from 14 residues. CDR3 residues: CASSDWGQGNTQYF. Written as DNA, the CDR3 is TGTGCCAGCAGTGACTGGGGGCAAGGGAATACGCAGTATTTT.

The chain uses TRBV2 and TRBJ2-4, with a tentative D call TRBD2 (6 bases). From germline, CDR1 is SNHLY and CDR2 FYNNEI. The CDR3 is made up of 18 amino acids. The V end lost 3 bases, the J end lost 0 bases, and 18 bases lay between the germline ends. CDR3 amino acids: CASSEGEAGQRAKNIQYF. CDR3 nucleotide sequence: TGTGCCAGCAGTGAGGGGGAGGCAGGGCAAAGAGCCAAAAACATTCAGTACTTC.

V gene TRBV28 combines with J gene TRBJ1-2; no clear D. The CDR3 has 15 amino acids. Germline CDR1 is MDHEN and CDR2 is SYDVKM. V lost 3 bases and J lost 2, with 13 bases in between. The CDR3 is CASSFPGIGNYGYTF. DNA of the CDR3: TGTGCCAGCAGTTTCCCCGGGATAGGGAACTATGGCTACACCTTC.

The gene calls are TRBV9 and TRBJ2-2; 8 positions agree with TRBD2. The J segment lost 6 bases and the V segment lost 0 bases, leaving 7 bases of the junction unmatched. Germline-derived CDR1 and CDR2 are SGDLS and YYNGEE. The CDR3 covers 16 residues. Written as DNA, the CDR3 is TGTGCCAGCAGCGTAGCGGCATTAGCGGGGTCCGGGGAGCTGTTTTTT. Protein sequence: CASSVAALAGSGELFF.

This sequence joins TRBV7-6 and TRBJ1-5; D remains ambiguous. The ends were cut back, 5 bases at V and 5 bases at J, with 10 bases in the middle. This CDR3 has 13 residues. Per the germline V gene, CDR1 is SGHVS and CDR2 is FNYEAQ. CDR3 coding DNA: TGTGCCAGCAGCCCCTTGACCGATCAGCCCCAGCATTTT. The encoded protein is CASSPLTDQPQHF.

This chain links TRBV7-2 with TRBJ2-7; the D is unclear. Trimming pared 5 bases from V and 3 bases from J, leaving 11 bases between. The CDR3 is 13 amino acids. CDR1 is SGHTA, CDR2 FQGNSA, per germline. DNA of the CDR3: TGTGCCAGCAGCCCAGGACCAAACTACGAGCAGTACTTC. It yields the protein CASSPGPNYEQYF.